The rows below give T cell receptor beta chains drawn from one sample of a study of blood T cells in healthy people across ages. TCRdb re-called the 5' RACE reads with MiXCR, one entry per CDR3 protein. The sample shows around 1,000,000 distinct CDR3 sequences, about 25% of them seen only once. These data were likewise used in another study, on T cells of mothers and their children.

Sequencing input: blood. These receptors were taken from a girl aged 2 to 10 in good health. Both conserved end residues are part of each CDR3. The D gene is left open where the match is weak. Clone sizes are given selectively: once, few, many, or a class where the clone is expanded.

v_call,j_call,clone_size,cdr3_length,d_call,cdr3_nt,cdr3_aa
TRBV29-1,TRBJ2-7,few,14,-,TGCAGCGTCCTGGGCTTATCGGACCCCTACGAGCAGTACTTC,CSVLGLSDPYEQYF
TRBV6-2/TRBV6-3,TRBJ2-2,-,16,-,TGTGCCAGCAGTCCCGGGACGCTAGGCCACACCGGGGAGCTGTTTTTT,CASSPGTLGHTGELFF
TRBV13,TRBJ2-5,-,15,-,TGTGCCAGCAGCTTAAGTCGGGGAGAAGGGGAGACCCAGTACTTC,CASSLSRGEGETQYF
TRBV18,TRBJ1-1,-,15,TRBD1,TGTGCCAGCTCACCACCGGATTACAGGGGGCTTGAAGCTTTCTTT,CASSPPDYRGLEAFF
TRBV6-2/TRBV6-3,TRBJ2-1,-,15,-,TGTGCCAGCAACGACGATGGCGGGATTAGCAATGAGCAGTTCTTC,CASNDDGGISNEQFF
TRBV20-1,TRBJ2-7,-,14,-,TGCAGTGCTAGATCGGAAGTCAATTCCTACGAGCAGTACTTC,CSARSEVNSYEQYF
TRBV19,TRBJ2-2,-,16,-,TGTGCCAGTAGTCCCCCAGGGAGTGGGAACACCGGGGAGCTGTTTTTT,CASSPPGSGNTGELFF
TRBV20-1,TRBJ1-2,few,13,-,TGCAGTGCTAGAGATCACGGAGGGAGCGGCTACACCTTC,CSARDHGGSGYTF
TRBV7-9,TRBJ2-2,-,16,-,TGTGCCAGCAGCTTATTAAAAGCGTCCTACCCCGGGGAGCTGTTTTTT,CASSLLKASYPGELFF
TRBV12-3/TRBV12-4,TRBJ2-2,-,13,-,TGTGTCCTTGGCGAGCCGGGCACCGGGGAGCTGTTTTTT,CVLGEPGTGELFF
TRBV5-1,TRBJ1-1,-,14,-,TGCGCCAGCAGCGTCGGGGCTGGTAGGACTGAAGCTTTCTTT,CASSVGAGRTEAFF
TRBV5-1,TRBJ2-1,once,12,-,TGCGTCAGCAGCTTGGTTGGGACTGAGCAGTTCTTC,CVSSLVGTEQFF
TRBV7-2,TRBJ2-3,few,16,-,TGTGCCAGCAGCTTAGAGTCCAGCGGGCACACAGATACGCAGTATTTT,CASSLESSGHTDTQYF
TRBV9,TRBJ2-2,few,16,TRBD2,TGTGCCAGCAGCGTAGTTGGACTAGCGAACACCGGGGAGCTGTTTTTT,CASSVVGLANTGELFF
TRBV20-1,TRBJ2-5,-,14,TRBD2,TGCAGTGCCAGTCTAGCGGGGGGTGGGGAGACCCAGTACTTC,CSASLAGGGETQYF
TRBV28,TRBJ2-5,few,12,-,TGTGCCAGCAGTTTTGATCTGGGGACCCAGTACTTC,CASSFDLGTQYF
TRBV7-3,TRBJ2-7,few,14,TRBD1,TGTGCCAGCAGCCAAGGGACAGTACCCTACGAGCAGTACTTC,CASSQGTVPYEQYF
TRBV6-2/TRBV6-3,TRBJ2-1,-,13,-,TGTGCCAGCAGTTACAGCGTATACAATGAGCAGTTCTTC,CASSYSVYNEQFF
TRBV5-5,TRBJ1-2,few,16,TRBD1,TGTGCCAGCAGCTTGGATTCTACAGGGGGCGTAAAGGGCTACACCTTC,CASSLDSTGGVKGYTF
TRBV6-6,TRBJ1-2,-,15,TRBD1,TGTGCCAGCAGCCCTCGACAGGGGGGTAACTATGGCTACACCTTC,CASSPRQGGNYGYTF
TRBV15,TRBJ1-4,-,13,-,TGTGCCACCAGCTTTGCAAAACCGGGACAACAAATTTTT,CATSFAKPGQQIF
TRBV28,TRBJ2-1,-,13,TRBD2,TGTGCCAGCATGCTAGCGGGGTACAATGAGCAGTTCTTC,CASMLAGYNEQFF
TRBV6-5,TRBJ2-7,-,13,-,TGTGCCAGCAGTAAACCCCTGACCTACGAGCAGTACTTC,CASSKPLTYEQYF
TRBV3-1,TRBJ2-3,few,16,TRBD2,TGTGCCAGCAGCCGCGGGACTAGCGGGAGAACAGATACGCAGTATTTT,CASSRGTSGRTDTQYF
TRBV20-1,TRBJ2-3,-,14,-,TGCAGTGTTCGTTTGGGTTCCTACACAGATACGCAGTATTTT,CSVRLGSYTDTQYF
TRBV9,TRBJ1-2,many,14,-,TGTGCCAGCAGCGTAGAGGGTACCTTCTATGGCTACACCTTC,CASSVEGTFYGYTF
TRBV11-1,TRBJ2-4,-,15,TRBD2,TGTGCCAGCAGCTACCAGGGACTAGCGGGAAACATTCAGTACTTC,CASSYQGLAGNIQYF
TRBV12-3/TRBV12-4,TRBJ2-3,-,13,-,TGTGCCAGCAGTCAGCGGGTTTTGTTTACGCAGTATTTT,CASSQRVLFTQYF
TRBV3-1,TRBJ2-2,few,19,TRBD2,TGTGCCAGCAGCCAAACTCGGCAGGAAGCGGGGGGCTTAACCGGGGAGCTGTTTTTT,CASSQTRQEAGGLTGELFF
TRBV7-3,TRBJ2-1,-,14,-,TGTGCCAGCAGCTTAACGGGGGGACCTGCTATCCAGTTCTTC,CASSLTGGPAIQFF